This T cell receptor beta chain derives from a study of metastatic and nonmetastatic thyroid tumors. Patients had received no treatment of any kind before thyroid surgery. TCRdb re-called the PCR reads via MiXCR. The sample gives around 40,000 clones, around an eighth of which show up once; 8% to 9.5% is in the top ten. This CDR3 has 15 residues. CDR1 and CDR2 from the germline V gene are MRHNA and SNTAGT. J gave up 4 bases and V 5 bases, and 7 bases lay outside the gene matches. The sequence derives from a female donor with papillary thyroid cancer or a benign thyroid nodule (not recorded which). Some clones in this sample may be carry-over from other donors' samples. The material sequenced was blood. The chain uses TRBV6-4 and TRBJ1-1, with TRBD1 matching 10 bases. CDR3 sequence (DNA): TGTGCCAGCAGTCAAGAAGGGACAGGGGTCACTGAAGCTTTCTTT. It encodes CASSQEGTGVTEAFF.